The source of this T cell receptor (beta chain) is a study of T cells in Graves' hyperthyroidism and ophthalmopathy. The study, taken as a whole, reports: Most thyroid clonotypes with frequency above 0.001 were detected in blood.

Turning to this clonotype: Its antigen remains unknown.

RNA transcripts provided the source from which TCR beta CDR3 regions were amplified. TCR CDR3 regions were first amplified by RT-PCR with HTBI primers. TCRdb re-called the multiplex PCR reads through MiXCR, storing one row per CDR3 protein. The table includes hundreds of thousands of distinct CDR3 sequences, about 15% detected once. This CDR3 has 15 amino acids. Between the trimmed V and J ends, which lost 0 bases and 6 bases, there was a span of 13 bases. Germline V gene data show CDR1 as SGHRS and CDR2 as YFSETQ. The study included ophthalmopathy patients with Clinical Activity Score at least 3, NOSPECS grade at least 4 and duration under 3 months. Exclusions: uncontrolled infection, other autoimmune disease, pregnancy, lactation. Extraction of PBMCs used 9 to 10 ml of fresh peripheral blood.

The chain links TRBV5-1 to TRBJ2-1; D possibly corresponds to TRBD2 (7 bases). The specimen was blood. The source is a woman in her fifties or sixties with Graves' ophthalmopathy. CDR3 loop: CASSLAMGGLNEQFF. The CDR3 coding sequence is TGCGCCAGCAGCTTGGCCATGGGGGGGCTCAATGAGCAGTTCTTC.